Listed below are T cell receptor beta chains from one sample, sequenced in a study of blood T cell repertoires in COVID-19. Clones were sequenced by immunoSEQ multiplex PCR, and TCRdb holds only the in-frame ones, with some missing. This sample has 470,000 or so clones, with about 85% found just once. The sample taken for sequencing was PBMCs or T cells enriched from blood (not recorded which). The source is a woman aged 18-29 years with acute COVID-19. The CDR3 runs from the conserved cysteine through the conserved F or W. Each record gives: D gene, V gene, CDR3 length, J gene, clone size, CDR3 protein, CDR3 DNA. D genes are given only for firm matches. Expanded clones get a size class; other rows say once, few or many, or leave the size out.

>TRBD2|TRBV7-2|16|TRBJ2-1|-
CARKSGGEKSYNEQFF
TGTGCCAGGAAGAGCGGGGGGGAGAAATCCTACAATGAGCAGTTCTTC
>TRBD1|TRBV27|13|TRBJ1-6|-
CASSDRVNSPLHF
TGTGCCAGCAGTGACAGGGTTAATTCACCCCTCCACTTT
>-|TRBV5-1|17|TRBJ2-3|-
CASSFYWTGFNTDTQYF
TGCGCCAGCAGCTTTTACTGGACGGGGTTTAACACAGATACGCAGTATTTT
>TRBD2|TRBV6-6|13|TRBJ2-2|-
CASSPSGGEELFF
TGTGCCAGCAGCCCTAGCGGGGGGGAGGAGCTGTTTTTT
>TRBD2|TRBV11-3|15|TRBJ2-3|-
CASSESGRYTDTQYF
TGTGCCAGCAGCGAAAGCGGGAGGTACACAGATACGCAGTATTTT
>TRBD2|TRBV6-1|16|TRBJ2-7|-
CASSEAAGGRAYEQYF
TGTGCCAGCAGTGAAGCGGCCGGCGGGAGGGCCTACGAGCAGTACTTC
>TRBD2|TRBV3-1/TRBV3-2|14|TRBJ2-5|-
CASSPPGLAGGEDF
TGTGCCAGCAGCCCACCGGGACTAGCGGGGGGGGAGGACTTC
>-|TRBV24-1|13|TRBJ2-7|-
CATSDWQQDEQYF
TGTGCCACCAGTGATTGGCAACAGGACGAGCAGTACTTC
>-|TRBV30|14|TRBJ2-5|-
CAWSRQGLQETQYF
TGTGCCTGGAGTCGCCAGGGGCTGCAAGAGACCCAGTACTTC
>TRBD1|TRBV2|13|TRBJ2-7|-
CASRPRGSYEQYF
TGTGCCAGCAGACCCAGGGGGTCATACGAGCAGTACTTC
>-|TRBV5-5|15|TRBJ2-1|few
CASTPGQGSYNEQFF
TGTGCCAGCACCCCGGGGCAGGGGTCCTACAATGAGCAGTTCTTC
>-|TRBV7-2|15|TRBJ1-3|once
CASSLGQGSGNTIYF
TGTGCCAGCAGCTTAGGCCAGGGCTCTGGAAACACCATATATTTT
>-|TRBV19|14|TRBJ2-1|-
CASSIERGHNEQFF
TGTGCCAGTAGTATAGAGCGGGGTCACAATGAGCAGTTCTTC
>TRBD1|TRBV5-4|19|TRBJ1-2|-
CASSLGGPGTGNWNYGYTF
TGTGCCAGCAGCTTGGGGGGGCCGGGGACAGGGAATTGGAACTATGGCTACACCTTC
>-|TRBV6-5|14|TRBJ1-1|-
CASSSGTLKPEAFF
TGTGCCAGCAGTTCCGGGACACTCAAACCTGAAGCTTTCTTT
>TRBD1|TRBV18|16|TRBJ2-1|-
CASSLAGTGVQNEQFF
TGTGCCAGCTCACTTGCCGGGACAGGAGTACAGAATGAGCAGTTCTTC
>-|TRBV5-1|17|TRBJ2-1|-
CASSTPRGVGGVGEQFF
TGCGCCAGCAGCACCCCCAGGGGAGTGGGTGGGGTGGGTGAGCAGTTCTTC
>-|TRBV14|14|TRBJ2-1|-
CASSQYLLINEQFF
TGTGCCAGCAGCCAATACCTACTTATCAATGAGCAGTTCTTC
>-|TRBV6-5|13|TRBJ1-1|once
CASRVDRNTEAFF
TGTGCCAGCAGGGTGGACAGGAACACTGAAGCTTTCTTT
>-|TRBV7-9|16|TRBJ2-2|-
CASSLQALRSTGELFF
TGTGCCAGCAGCTTACAGGCATTAAGAAGCACCGGGGAGCTGTTTTTT
>-|TRBV12-5|14|TRBJ2-3|-
CATSASFPTDTQYF
TGTGCTACCTCTGCAAGCTTCCCCACAGATACGCAGTATTTT
>-|TRBV4-3|14|TRBJ1-2|-
CASSQDRDIPGYTF
TGCGCCAGCAGCCAAGATCGGGACATACCTGGCTACACCTTC
>TRBD2|TRBV6-5|13|TRBJ2-3|-
CASTKTSGDTQYF
TGTGCCAGCACCAAGACTAGCGGGGATACGCAGTATTTT
>-|TRBV5-1|14|TRBJ2-7|-
CASSPDGSTIEQYF
TGCGCCAGCAGCCCGGACGGGAGTACGATCGAGCAGTACTTC
>TRBD1|TRBV5-1|15|TRBJ1-2|many
CASSTAGTGGEGYTF
TGCGCCAGCAGCACCGCCGGGACAGGGGGCGAAGGCTACACCTTC
>-|TRBV5-1|13|TRBJ2-3|-
CASSLLIADTQYF
TGCGCCAGCAGCCTACTCATAGCAGATACGCAGTATTTT
>-|TRBV27|16|TRBJ2-4|-
CASSPPGLAAKNIQYF
TGTGCCAGCAGTCCTCCCGGTCTAGCGGCCAAAAACATTCAGTACTTC
>TRBD1|TRBV4-2|14|TRBJ1-5|-
CASSQDQGGQPQHF
TGTGCCAGCAGCCAAGATCAGGGGGGTCAGCCCCAGCATTTT
>TRBD1|TRBV6-5|14|TRBJ1-1|-
CASSYSDRDTEAFF
TGTGCCAGCAGTTACTCGGACAGGGACACTGAAGCTTTCTTT
>TRBD1|TRBV7-9|18|TRBJ1-2|-
CASSLLGPDRDWGYGYTF
TGTGCCAGCAGCTTATTGGGACCTGACAGGGATTGGGGCTATGGCTACACCTTC
>-|TRBV7-2|18|TRBJ1-6|-
CASSLGLQGSSYNSPLHF
TGTGCCAGCAGCTTAGGCCTCCAGGGAAGCTCCTATAATTCACCCCTCCACTTT
>TRBD2|TRBV11-2|18|TRBJ2-1|-
CASSGGSGTGSSYNEQFF
TGTGCCAGCAGTGGTGGTAGCGGGACCGGAAGCTCCTACAATGAGCAGTTCTTC
>TRBD1|TRBV6-1|14|TRBJ1-5|-
CASSENRGNQPQHF
TGTGCCAGCAGTGAAAACAGGGGTAATCAGCCCCAGCATTTT
>-|TRBV9|15|TRBJ2-1|-
CASSADSSSYNEQFF
TGTGCCAGCAGCGCGGACTCTAGCTCCTACAATGAGCAGTTCTTC
>TRBD2|TRBV27|17|TRBJ2-2|-
CASRTSSGGNPPGELFF
TGTGCCAGCAGGACTTCTAGCGGGGGGAACCCCCCCGGGGAGCTGTTTTTT
>TRBD2|TRBV4-2|16|TRBJ2-1|-
CASSQDYGGGYNEQFF
TGTGCCAGCAGCCAAGACTATGGCGGGGGCTACAATGAGCAGTTCTTC
>-|TRBV3-1/TRBV3-2|14|TRBJ1-5|-
CASSQDGAYQPQHF
TGTGCCAGCAGCCAAGATGGAGCTTATCAGCCCCAGCATTTT
>TRBD1|TRBV28|14|TRBJ1-5|-
CASSTGTANQPQHF
TGTGCCAGCAGCACCGGGACAGCGAATCAGCCCCAGCATTTT
>-|TRBV9|15|TRBJ1-4|once
CASSVDRGHNEKLFF
TGTGCCAGCAGCGTAGATCGGGGACATAATGAAAAACTGTTTTTT
>-|TRBV5-1|14|TRBJ2-5|-
CASSLVTRQETQYF
TGCGCCAGCAGCTTGGTAACACGTCAAGAGACCCAGTACTTC
>TRBD2|TRBV5-6|15|TRBJ2-1|once
CASSSPGLGLGEQFF
TGTGCCAGCAGCTCTCCGGGACTAGGGTTAGGTGAGCAGTTCTTC
>TRBD2|TRBV9|17|TRBJ2-1|-
CASSVGTSGSSYNEQFF
TGTGCCAGCAGCGTAGGCACTAGCGGGAGTTCCTACAATGAGCAGTTCTTC
>-|TRBV6-2/TRBV6-3|13|TRBJ1-2|-
CASSYKTVLGYTF
TGTGCCAGCAGTTACAAGACAGTACTTGGCTACACCTTC
>-|TRBV19|14|TRBJ1-1|-
CASSIAGPNTEAFF
TGTGCCAGTAGTATAGCAGGGCCGAACACTGAAGCTTTCTTT
>-|TRBV27|11|TRBJ2-3|-
CASSFRDTQYF
TGTGCCAGCAGTTTTCGAGATACGCAGTATTTT
>-|TRBV21-1|13|TRBJ2-7|-
CASSHSDPYEQYF
TGTGCCAGCAGCCACTCCGATCCCTACGAGCAGTACTTC
>-|TRBV4-1|14|TRBJ2-7|-
CASSQEPAEYEQYF
TGCGCCAGCAGCCAAGAGCCCGCGGAATACGAGCAGTACTTC
>TRBD1|TRBV5-4|15|TRBJ2-3|once
CASSTGQMNTDTQYF
TGTGCCAGCAGCACGGGACAGATGAACACAGATACGCAGTATTTT
>TRBD2|TRBV5-1|20|TRBJ2-2|-
CASSLVPKLAGVINTGELFF
TGCGCCAGCAGCTTGGTCCCCAAACTAGCGGGGGTGATAAACACCGGGGAGCTGTTTTTT